This section outlines one T cell receptor beta chain sequence together with its context. Its antigen is as yet unknown. V lost 1 base and J lost 8, with 20 bases in between. The CDR3 has 17 amino acids. Per germline, CDR1 SGHTA and CDR2 FQGNSA. This entry is derived from a study of a mutant IDH1 vaccine in newly diagnosed glioma. Time point in this sample: week 23, last vaccination. Vaccination used 300 ug of mutant IDH1 20-mer peptide per dose, with topical imiquimod. Profiling relied on immunoSEQ multiplex PCR, and the TCRdb table lists in-frame clones only, not all of them. The sample has approximately 41,000 clones; 78% are singletons.

The sample was PBMCs, taken from a glioma patient whose treatment included an IDH1 peptide vaccine. The genes are TRBV7-2 and TRBJ1-4; D remains ambiguous. The source is a woman aged 35 to 49 with glioma. Some clones in this sample may be carry-over from other donors' samples. CDR3 sequence reads: CASSLEIGTRSSEKLFF. The DNA of the CDR3 is TGTGCCAGCAGCTTAGAAATCGGAACGAGAAGTAGCGAAAAACTGTTTTTT.